This T cell receptor beta chain emerged from a study of Tregs in tolerant kidney transplant recipients. The method was immunoSEQ multiplex PCR; TCRdb's version includes in-frame clones alone and lacks a portion of them. The sample holds about 110,000 clones; about 90% are singletons and the top ten take approximately 0.35%. Study-wide results and caveats: Changing PCR primers prevented nucleotide comparison between some patients' samples.

The germline CDR1 and CDR2 sequences are SGHNT and YENEEA. The CDR3 loop spans 12 amino acids. Deletions cut 4 bases from V and 4 bases from J, with 7 bases between. Concerning this clone: Antigen: not known.

The rearrangement joins TRBV11-3 to TRBJ1-2; D might be TRBD1 (5 bases). The TCR was taken from a human donor who received a combined kidney and bone marrow transplant. The material sequenced was CD4+ T cells from blood, taken before the transplant. For the CDR3, the DNA is TGTGCCAGCAGCTCCGGGGGCTATGGCTACACCTTC. Translating it yields CASSSGGYGYTF.